The 9 T cell receptor beta chains below come from one sample, sequenced in a study of PD-L1 blockade in urothelial cancer. Sequencing was performed with immunoSEQ multiplex PCR; in TCRdb, only in-frame clones are kept and a portion is missing. This table holds 25,000 to 35,000 clones, about 79% found once. Time point described: peripheral blood 6 weeks after treatment start. This specimen consisted of PBMCs, obtained around atezolizumab (anti-PD-L1) treatment. The receptors shown here come from a man between 65 and 80 years old with urothelial cancer.

There are a few counts of this clone. The chain recombines TRBV6-1 with TRBJ1-2; D uncertain. The CDR3 is 14 residues long. V lost 1 base and J 0 bases, leaving 6 bases between the germline ends. CDR1 MNHNS and CDR2 SASEGT come from the germline V gene. The CDR3 loop reads CASSEERANYGYTF. DNA of the CDR3: TGTGCCAGCAGTGAAGAGAGAGCTAACTATGGCTACACCTTC.

The chain employs TRBV6-5 and TRBJ1-1; D is possibly TRBD1 (5 bases). The CDR3 runs to 13 residues. V dropped 2 bases and J dropped 1 base, with 5 bases sitting between them. Germline V lookup: CDR1 MNHEY, CDR2 SVGAGI. CDR3 loop: CASSYRGNTEAFF. As DNA, the CDR3 is TGTGCCAGCAGTTACAGGGGGAACACTGAAGCTTTCTTT.

The chain carries TRBV7-8 and TRBJ2-7; D uncertain. The CDR3 is 15 amino acids. The V and J ends lost 2 bases and 4 bases respectively, with 15 bases between them. Per the germline V gene, CDR1 is SGHVS and CDR2 is FQNEAQ. CDR3: CASSLTLAVTYEQYF. The CDR3 nucleotides are TGTGCCAGCAGCTTAACCCTGGCGGTGACGTACGAGCAGTACTTC.

This chain connects TRBV21-1 to TRBJ1-2; the table calls TRBD1, which could not be checked here. TRBV21-1 is a recognized pseudogene. This CDR3 has 16 residues. The CDR3 loop reads CASSRGDRGLEDGYTF. The CDR3 DNA reads TGTGCCAGCAGCAGAGGGGACAGGGGGCTTGAGGATGGCTACACCTTC.

J is TRBJ1-3 and V is TRBV4-1; 9 nucleotides match TRBD1. This CDR3 region has 20 residues. With V trimmed by 1 base and J by 0 bases, 13 bases remained unmatched. Germline V gives CDR1 MGHRA, CDR2 YSYEKL. The CDR3 bases are TGCGCCAGCAGCCAAGTTGTAACAGGGGGCAAGCGTCTCTCTGGAAACACCATATATTTT. Its protein is CASSQVVTGGKRLSGNTIYF.

V gene TRBV9 combines with J gene TRBJ2-1; the D gene is possibly TRBD2 (6 bases). Germline V gene data show CDR1 as SGDLS and CDR2 as YYNGEE. Trimming removed 0 bases at V and 9 bases at J, with 16 bases between. The CDR3 contains 15 residues. CDR3 nucleotides: TGTGCCAGCAGCGTAGGGGCGGGAACGGGCGGTGAGCAGTTCTTC. This sequence encodes CASSVGAGTGGEQFF. The whole variable domain, filled in from reference TRBV9 and TRBJ2-1, reads DSGVTQTPKHLITATGQRVTLRCSPRSGDLSVYWYQQSLDQGLQFLIQYYNGEERAKGNILERFSAQQFPDLHSELNLSSLELGDSALYFCASSVGAGTGGEQFFGPGTRLTVL.

This chain connects TRBV7-9 to TRBJ1-5; 9 bases are shared with TRBD1. CDR1 is SEHNR, CDR2 FQNEAQ, per germline (reference sequence). The CDR3 length is 14 residues. Trimming took 4 bases from V and 7 from J; bases not matched to a gene: 5. The DNA for the CDR3 is TGTGCCAGCAGCTGGGGGACAGGGAGCCAGCCCCAGCATTTT. It encodes CASSWGTGSQPQHF.

The V call is TRBV28, the J call TRBJ1-2; no clear D. This CDR3 comprises 16 residues. Trimming pared 3 bases from V and 0 bases from J, leaving 14 bases between. Germline V gene sequence: CDR1 MDHEN, CDR2 SYDVKM. CDR3 amino acids: CASSLVQVLTNYGYTF. In nucleotides, the CDR3 is TGTGCCAGCAGTTTGGTTCAGGTGTTAACTAACTATGGCTACACCTTC.

The rearrangement joins TRBV5-6 to TRBJ1-4, with TRBD1 matching 8 bases. In germline, CDR1 is SGHDT, CDR2 YYEEEE. V dropped 1 base and J dropped 3; count of bases not matched to a gene: 8. CDR3 size: 17 residues. The CDR3 spells CASSLFQGAKANEKLFF. The DNA of the CDR3 is TGTGCCAGCAGCTTGTTTCAGGGGGCAAAGGCTAATGAAAAACTGTTTTTT. Together with reference TRBV5-6 and TRBJ1-4, the CDR3 gives the full variable domain: DAGVTQSPTHLIKTRGQQVTLRCSPKSGHDTVSWYQQALGQGPQFIFQYYEEEERQRGNFPDRFSGHQFPNYSSELNVNALLLGDSALYLCASSLFQGAKANEKLFFGSGTQLSVL.